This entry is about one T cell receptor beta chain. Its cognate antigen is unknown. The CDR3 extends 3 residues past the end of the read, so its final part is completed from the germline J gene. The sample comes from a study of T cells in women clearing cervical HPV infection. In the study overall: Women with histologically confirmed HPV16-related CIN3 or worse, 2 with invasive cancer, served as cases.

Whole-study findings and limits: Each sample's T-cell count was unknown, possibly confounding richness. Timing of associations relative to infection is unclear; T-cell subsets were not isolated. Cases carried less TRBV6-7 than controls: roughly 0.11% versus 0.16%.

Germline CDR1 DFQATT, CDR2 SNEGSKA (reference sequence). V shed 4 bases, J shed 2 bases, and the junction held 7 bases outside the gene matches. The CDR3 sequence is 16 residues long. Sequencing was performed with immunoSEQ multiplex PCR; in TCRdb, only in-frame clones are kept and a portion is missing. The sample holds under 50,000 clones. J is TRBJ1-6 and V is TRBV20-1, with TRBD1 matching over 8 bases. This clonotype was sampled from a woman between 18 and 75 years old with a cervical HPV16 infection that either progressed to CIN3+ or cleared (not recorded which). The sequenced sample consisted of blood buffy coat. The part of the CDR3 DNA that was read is TGCAGTGCTACGGACAGGGCGCGAGCCTATAATTCACCC. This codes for CSATDRARAYNSP. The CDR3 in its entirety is CSATDRARAYNSPLHF.